At least ten counts were recorded for the clone carrying this TCR beta chain. This entry comes from a study of CD8+CD57+ T cells in acquired aplastic anemia. In the study overall: Sequencing produced an average of about 10 million reads per healthy donor for CD4+ cells.

CDR3 and TCR beta VDJ profiling relied on genomic DNA as the template. TCRdb fed the reads into MiXCR, producing one record per CDR3 protein. The data show about 220,000 distinct CDR3 sequences, with roughly 35% seen just once and 1.1% held by the top ten. The germline V and J ends were trimmed by 2 bases and 11 bases, with 13 bases remaining between them. The length of the CDR3 is 13 residues. Germline assignment: CDR1 LNHNV and CDR2 YYDKDF (reference sequence). The sequence derives from a human donor in good health, serving as a control. The sample taken for sequencing was sorted CD4+, CD8+, or CD8+CD57+ T cells (not recorded which) from PBMCs. The chain is built from TRBV15 and TRBJ2-1; possibly TRBD1 for D (6 bases). In nucleotides, the CDR3 is TGTGCCACCAGCAGACGGCCTGGACAGAAGCAGTTCTTC. It encodes CATSRRPGQKQFF. The full variable domain, with the rest looked up from reference TRBV15 and TRBJ2-1, is DAMVIQNPRYQVTQFGKPVTLSCSQTLNHNVMYWYQQKSSQAPKLLFHYYDKDFNNEADTPDNFQSRRPNTSFCFLDIRSPGLGDTAMYLCATSRRPGQKQFFGPGTRLTVL.